The source of this T cell receptor beta chain is a study of cytomegalovirus exposure and HLA in healthy donors (dated by TCRdb to the late 2010s). Describing the broader study: The 670 or so repertoires of the first cohort and the 120 or so validation repertoires were produced on the same platform, according to a later analysis. The study aimed to test whether cataloging public T cell receptors could reveal signatures of past pathogen exposure. The study combined high-throughput TCR immunosequencing, statistical association of individual TCRs with disease status, and machine learning to predict cytomegalovirus infection status. A separate validation cohort of over a hundred different subjects was used in addition to the 666-subject first cohort.

As for this clone: Its antigen has not been determined. Nothing much larger sits one base from this clone, and base qualities are not available.

The CDR3 sequence holds 16 residues, the cysteine and phenylalanine included. The sequence is cut down to CDR3 DNA, 48 bases in frame from base 1. Trimming takes 1 base from V and 4 bases from J, and the germline ends sit 17 bases apart. As encoded in the germline V gene, CDR1 is MGHRA while CDR2 is YSYEKL. Libraries were prepared through the immunoSEQ multiplex PCR assay. The paper's processing steps were these. A statistical classification framework was developed to diagnose cytomegalovirus status using the catalog of TCR beta chain sequences. Drawn from immuneACCESS, this table holds only the in-frame rearrangements with V and J called that TCRdb kept. Clones are partly lost; checked studies trace under half to an unresolved V gene and leave the rest unexplained. That table furnishes V, J and clone size, whereas the DNA furnished D and trimming. This sample lists about 130,000 clones; about 90% were detected once. 6.2% of the sample rests with the top ten.

What the authors observed across the whole study: In vitro tests confirmed that a few of the cytomegalovirus-associated TCR beta chains recognize cytomegalovirus antigens. The study gave a list of under 200 TCR beta chains associated with cytomegalovirus. Most TCR sequences were seen in very few donors, while some public TCRs were found in many individuals. The authors suggested that the approach could potentially be extended to other disease states and immunological phenotypes. Cytomegalovirus status was reported to be diagnosed by the classifier with high specificity and sensitivity in both the original and validation cohorts. In a later analysis, TCRs clustered in the first cohort were found to also tend to co-occur in the 130 or so validation repertoires, with 85% to 95% of cluster scores above 0. All 130 or so repertoires were used to score co-occurrence in the validation cohort in a later analysis, because that analysis had no HLA typing for the cohort.

Separate from the roughly 630-subject first cohort, the validation cohort of roughly 110 subjects was the group to which the donors belonged. The sequence is built from TRBV4-1 and TRBJ2-7; TRBD2 might be the D gene, on 6 matching bases. Sample: PBMCs. The sequence came from a woman in her twenties or thirties in good health and CMV-seropositive. DNA sequence: TGCGCCAGCAGCCAAGTGGGAGGAGGGAGTCGTTACGAGCAGTACTTC. The encoded protein is CASSQVGGGSRYEQYF.